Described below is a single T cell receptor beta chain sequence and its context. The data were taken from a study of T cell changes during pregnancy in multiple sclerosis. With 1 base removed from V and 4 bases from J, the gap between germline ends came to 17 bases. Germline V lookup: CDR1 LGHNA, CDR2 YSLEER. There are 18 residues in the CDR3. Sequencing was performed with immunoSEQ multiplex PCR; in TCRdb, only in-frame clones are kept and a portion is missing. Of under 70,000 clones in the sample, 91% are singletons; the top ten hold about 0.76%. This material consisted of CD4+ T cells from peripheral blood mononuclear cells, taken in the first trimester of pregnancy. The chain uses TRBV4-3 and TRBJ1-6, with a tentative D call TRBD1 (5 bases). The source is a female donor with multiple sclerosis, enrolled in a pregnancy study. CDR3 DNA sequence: TGCGCCAGCAGCCAAGTGTGGACAAACAAGGGGTATAATTCACCCCTCCACTTT. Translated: CASSQVWTNKGYNSPLHF.